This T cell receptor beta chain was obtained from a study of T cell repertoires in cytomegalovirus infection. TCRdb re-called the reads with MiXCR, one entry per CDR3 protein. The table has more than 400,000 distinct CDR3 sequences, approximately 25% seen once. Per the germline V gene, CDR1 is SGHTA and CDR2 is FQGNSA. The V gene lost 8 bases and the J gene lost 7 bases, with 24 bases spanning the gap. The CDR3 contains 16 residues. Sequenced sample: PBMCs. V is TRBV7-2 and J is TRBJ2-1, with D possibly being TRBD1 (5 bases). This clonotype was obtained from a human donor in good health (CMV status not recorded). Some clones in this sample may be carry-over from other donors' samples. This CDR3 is CASRSLTFPKGNEQFF. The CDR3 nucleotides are TGTGCCAGCCGCTCTCTAACCTTCCCAAAGGGGAATGAGCAGTTCTTC.